The 11 T cell receptor beta chains given below trace back to one sample, sequenced in a study of Ad26.COV2.S vaccination and SARS-CoV-2 variants. Noted treatment: around 19 received Ad26.COV2.S at low or high dose, single or two shots; 5 received placebo; per-sample allocation not given. Day 63 following the first vaccine or placebo injection was when the samples were taken. The repertoire was sequenced with immunoSEQ multiplex PCR; TCRdb's copy has only in-frame clones and lacks some. The sample consists of some 240,000 clones, about 83% of them appearing once. Source: peripheral blood, taken in a trial of Ad26.COV2.S vaccine versus placebo. These receptors were taken from a person aged 18-60 years who received the Ad26.COV2.S COVID-19 vaccine or a placebo.

This clone was seen once. The V and J genes are TRBV7-9 and TRBJ1-5, with no clear D. Per the germline V gene, CDR1 is SEHNR and CDR2 is FQNEAQ (reference sequence). The CDR3 consists of 16 residues. Trimming took 0 bases from V and 0 from J, leaving 9 bases between them. CDR3 residues: CASSLAGRDSNQPQHF. CDR3 sequence (DNA): TGTGCCAGCAGCTTAGCAGGGAGAGATAGCAATCAGCCCCAGCATTTT.

This clone was recorded only once. The gene calls are TRBV6-4 and TRBJ2-3; tentatively, D is TRBD1 (5 bases). The germline gives CDR1 MRHNA, CDR2 SNTAGT. V was trimmed by 9 bases and J by 0 bases, leaving 10 bases between them. The CDR3 covers 13 residues. CDR3 loop: CASPTDSTDTQYF. The CDR3 DNA follows: TGTGCCAGTCCGACAGATAGCACAGATACGCAGTATTTT.

This clone was seen a few times. J is TRBJ2-7 and V is TRBV6-7; 10 bases align to TRBD2. TRBV6-7 is designated an ORF whose function remains uncertain. Trimming removed 2 bases from V and 3 bases from J; junction bases left unmatched: 10. This CDR3 spans 17 amino acids. The CDR3 region is CASSYPSGTSEIYEQYV. The DNA of the CDR3 is TGTGCCAGCAGTTACCCCTCCGGGACTAGCGAGATCTACGAGCAGTACGTC.

The genes are TRBV5-5 and TRBJ2-1, with TRBD2 identical over 8 bases. Looked up from germline, CDR1 is SGHKS and CDR2 is YYEKEE (reference sequence). V trimming: 1 base; J trimming: 4 bases; junction bases outside the gene matches: 4. This CDR3 contains 15 residues. As DNA, the CDR3 is TGTGCCAGCAGCTTGACCGGGACTAGTTACAATGAGCAGTTCTTC. This encodes CASSLTGTSYNEQFF.

The chain employs TRBV7-9 and TRBJ1-1; D unclear. Germline CDR1 is SEHNR and CDR2 is FQNEAQ (reference sequence). Trimming stripped 2 bases from V and 5 bases from J, with 12 bases between. The CDR3 totals 14 residues. The CDR3 region is CASSLSRSGTEAFF. For the CDR3, the DNA is TGTGCCAGCAGCTTAAGCAGGTCCGGGACTGAAGCTTTCTTT.

The rearrangement links TRBV30 to TRBJ2-7; no reliable D call. Between the trimmed V and J ends, which lost 2 bases and 0 bases, there was a span of 2 bases. Germline V gene data show CDR1 as GTSNPN and CDR2 as SVGIG (reference sequence). The CDR3 contains 11 residues. CDR3 nucleotides: TGTGCCTGGAGTAGCTCCTACGAGCAGTACGTC. The encoded protein is CAWSSSYEQYV.

The V and J genes are TRBV19 and TRBJ1-2; a possible D gene is TRBD1 (5 bases). The germline V gene encodes CDR1 LNHDA and CDR2 SQIVND (reference sequence). This CDR3 spans 15 amino acids. Trimming pared 7 bases from V and 0 bases from J, leaving 15 bases between. As DNA, the CDR3 is TGTGCCAGTAATAGGCAGGGAAACGCTAACTATGGCTACACCTTC. This gives the protein CASNRQGNANYGYTF.

Here the CDR3 DNA reads TGTGCCAGCAGCTTAGCGAAACCCGGGGAGCTGTTTTTT. This sequence encodes CASSLAKPGELFF. The chain joins TRBV7-9 to TRBJ2-2; no clear D. With 0 bases removed from V and 6 bases from J, the gap between germline ends came to 5 bases. CDR3 length equals 13 residues. Germline V gene data show CDR1 as SEHNR and CDR2 as FQNEAQ (reference sequence).

J is TRBJ1-2 and V is TRBV7-9, with TRBD1 matching 8 bases. The V gene's germline CDR1 is SEHNR and CDR2 FQNEAQ (reference sequence). The CDR3 totals 14 residues. Trimming at V came to 5 bases and at J to 8 bases, leaving 10 bases not matched to a gene. CDR3 coding DNA: TGTGCCAGCAGCCCCGGCAGGGGGCAGGGCGGCTACACCTTC. Its protein is CASSPGRGQGGYTF.

V usage is TRBV5-1 and J usage is TRBJ1-5, with D unclear. Germline CDR1 is SGHRS and CDR2 is YFSETQ. V lost 4 bases and J lost 1, with 9 bases in between. The CDR3 is 14 residues long. CDR3 loop: CASSPDGSNQPQHF. The DNA of the CDR3 is TGCGCCAGCAGCCCCGACGGGAGCAATCAGCCCCAGCATTTT. The full variable domain, with the rest looked up from reference TRBV5-1 and TRBJ1-5, is KAGVTQTPRYLIKTRGQQVTLSCSPISGHRSVSWYQQTPGQGLQFLFEYFSETQRNKGNFPGRFSGRQFSNSRSEMNVSTLELGDSALYLCASSPDGSNQPQHFGDGTRLSIL.

The chain couples TRBV12-3 or TRBV12-4 to TRBJ1-2; D is uncertain. CDR3 length: 13 residues. With 6 bases removed from V and 8 bases from J, the gap between germline ends came to 16 bases. The CDR3 protein is CASRQTGRLGYTF. The CDR3 nucleotides read TGTGCCAGCAGGCAGACCGGGAGGCTGGGCTACACCTTC.